Below are 2 T cell receptor beta chains sequenced from a single sample in a study of blood T cells in healthy people across ages. A second PCR of about 7 to 11 cycles used a sample-barcoded 5' primer and a J-beta primer mix. Each CDR3 protein is one row after TCRdb ran MiXCR on the 5' RACE reads. The sample has around 800,000 distinct CDR3 sequences, around 45% seen once; the top ten hold about 21%. The specimen sequenced was blood. Receptors originate from a man aged 60 to 75 in good health.

The rearrangement links TRBV5-1 to TRBJ2-4; a possible D gene is TRBD1 (6 bases). The CDR3 has 12 amino acids. The germline V and J ends were trimmed by 3 bases and 13 bases, with 14 bases remaining between them. Per the germline V gene, CDR1 is SGHRS and CDR2 is YFSETQ. CDR3 loop: CASSSGEGEQYF. The CDR3 nucleotides are TGCGCCAGCAGCTCAGGGGAAGGGGAGCAGTACTTC. The full variable domain, its missing parts supplied by reference TRBV5-1 and TRBJ2-4, is KAGVTQTPRYLIKTRGQQVTLSCSPISGHRSVSWYQQTPGQGLQFLFEYFSETQRNKGNFPGRFSGRQFSNSRSEMNVSTLELGDSALYLCASSSGEGEQYFGAGTRLSVL.

The chain recombines TRBV6-2 or TRBV6-3 with TRBJ1-6; 12 bases align to TRBD1. The V and J ends lost 6 bases and 7 bases, in that order; junction bases with no gene match: 4. Germline CDR1 is MNHEY and CDR2 is SVGEGT. The CDR3 contains 15 residues. The CDR3 region is CASSWGQGANSPLHF. The CDR3 DNA reads TGTGCCAGCAGCTGGGGACAGGGGGCGAATTCACCCCTCCACTTT.